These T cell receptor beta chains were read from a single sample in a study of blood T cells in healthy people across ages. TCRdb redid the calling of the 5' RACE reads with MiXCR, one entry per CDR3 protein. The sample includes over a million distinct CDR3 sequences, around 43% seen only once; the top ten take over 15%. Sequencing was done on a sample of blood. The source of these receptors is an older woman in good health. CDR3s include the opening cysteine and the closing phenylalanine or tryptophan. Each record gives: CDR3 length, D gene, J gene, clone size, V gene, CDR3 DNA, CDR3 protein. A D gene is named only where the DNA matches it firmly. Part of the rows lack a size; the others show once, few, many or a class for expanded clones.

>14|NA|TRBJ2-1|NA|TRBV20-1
TGCAGTGCTCCTCACCGGAGCTCCTACAATGAGCAGTTCTTC
CSAPHRSSYNEQFF
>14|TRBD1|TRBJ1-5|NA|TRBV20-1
TGCAGTGCTGGACAGGGGGCCTACAATCAGCCCCAGCATTTT
CSAGQGAYNQPQHF
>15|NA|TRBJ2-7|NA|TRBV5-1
TGCGCCAGCAGCTTGGACGGGAGTTCGGAATACGAGCAGTACTTC
CASSLDGSSEYEQYF
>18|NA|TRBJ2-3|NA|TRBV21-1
TGTGCCAGCAAGTGGGGCCTCCCTAGCGGGATCTCCACAGATACGCAGTATTTT
CASKWGLPSGISTDTQYF
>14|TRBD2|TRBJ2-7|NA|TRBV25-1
TGTGCCTGCAGTCTCCTAGCGGGAGACAATGAGCAGTACTTC
CACSLLAGDNEQYF
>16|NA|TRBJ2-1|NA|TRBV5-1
TGCGCCAGCAGCTTGGCAGGACCACTAGGGGATAATGAGCAGTTCTTC
CASSLAGPLGDNEQFF
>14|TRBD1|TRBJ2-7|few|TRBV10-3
TGTGCCATCAGTGAGGGGGACAGGTTCTACGAGCAGTACTTC
CAISEGDRFYEQYF
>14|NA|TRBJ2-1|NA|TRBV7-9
TGTGCCAGCAGGTTGGGTTATACCTACAATGAGCAGTTCTTC
CASRLGYTYNEQFF
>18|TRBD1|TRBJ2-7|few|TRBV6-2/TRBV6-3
TGTGCCAGCAGTTACTCCGGCCTCGGGACAGGGGTGTGGTACGAGCAGTACTTC
CASSYSGLGTGVWYEQYF
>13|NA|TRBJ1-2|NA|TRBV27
TGTGCCAGCGGGCGGCAGGGAACTTATGGCTACACCTTC
CASGRQGTYGYTF
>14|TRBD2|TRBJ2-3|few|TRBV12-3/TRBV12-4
TGTGCCAGCAGTTTACCGGCCTCCCGGGAGGGGCAGTATTTT
CASSLPASREGQYF
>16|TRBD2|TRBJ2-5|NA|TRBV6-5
TGTGCCAGCAGTAAACAAAGGACTAGCGGGAGTGATGAGCAGTACTTC
CASSKQRTSGSDEQYF
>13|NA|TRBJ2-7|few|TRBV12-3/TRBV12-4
TGTGCCAGCAGCCGGGAACACTCCTACGAGCAGTACTTC
CASSREHSYEQYF
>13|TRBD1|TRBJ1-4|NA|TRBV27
TGTGCCAGCAGTCACGGGACAGCAGGGAAACTGTTTTTT
CASSHGTAGKLFF
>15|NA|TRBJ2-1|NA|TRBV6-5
TGTGCCAGCAGTTACGGTTTTCGTCCGGGCAATGAGCAGTTCTTC
CASSYGFRPGNEQFF
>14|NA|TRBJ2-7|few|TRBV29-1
TGCAGCGTTGAACTCAGGGAATCCTCCTACGAGCAGTACTTC
CSVELRESSYEQYF
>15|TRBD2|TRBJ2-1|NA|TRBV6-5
TGTGCCAGCAGTTACGCGACTAGCGGCAACAATGAGCAGTTCTTC
CASSYATSGNNEQFF
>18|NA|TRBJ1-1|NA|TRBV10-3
TGTGCCATCAGTGAGTCCCATCAGGGGCGGGCAGGAAACACTGAAGCTTTCTTT
CAISESHQGRAGNTEAFF
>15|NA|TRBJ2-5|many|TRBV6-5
TGTGCCAGCAGTTACACAGGGACTTACCAAGAGACCCAGTACTTC
CASSYTGTYQETQYF
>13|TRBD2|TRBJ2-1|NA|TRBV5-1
TGCGCCAGCAGCGTGACTAGCGGGAGGGCCGAGTTCTTC
CASSVTSGRAEFF
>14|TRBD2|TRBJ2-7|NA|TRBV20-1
TGCAGTGCTAGAGACCCTAGCGGCGGCAACGAGCAGTACTTC
CSARDPSGGNEQYF
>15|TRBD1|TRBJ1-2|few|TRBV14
TGTGCCAGCAGCCAAGCTCTGGGACAGGCCTATGGCTACACCTTC
CASSQALGQAYGYTF
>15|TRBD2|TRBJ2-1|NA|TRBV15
TGTGCCACCGATCAAAGCGGGAGAACCTACAATGAGCAGTTCTTC
CATDQSGRTYNEQFF
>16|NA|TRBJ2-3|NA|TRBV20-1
TGCAGTGCTAGGCCCGCCGGGACCCTTAGCACAGATACGCAGTATTTT
CSARPAGTLSTDTQYF
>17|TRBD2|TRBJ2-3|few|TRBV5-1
TGCGCCAGCAGCACCCACCTTCCAGCGGGAGGGACAGATACGCAGTATTTT
CASSTHLPAGGTDTQYF
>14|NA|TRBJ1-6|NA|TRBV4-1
TGCGCCAGCAGCCAAGTCCCGATGAATTCACCCCTCCACTTT
CASSQVPMNSPLHF
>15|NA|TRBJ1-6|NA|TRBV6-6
TGTGCCAGCAGATTCGACGGAAGCTATAATTCACCCCTCCACTTT
CASRFDGSYNSPLHF
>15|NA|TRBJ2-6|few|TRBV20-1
TGCAGTGCTAGTATCCGTGCCTCTGGGGCCAACGTCCTGACTTTC
CSASIRASGANVLTF
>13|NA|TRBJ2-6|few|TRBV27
TGTGCCAGTCAAATCTCTGGGGCCAACGTCCTGACTTTC
CASQISGANVLTF
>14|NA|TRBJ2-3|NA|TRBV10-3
TGTGCCATCAGTGAGGGAGGCAGTTCAGATACGCAGTATTTT
CAISEGGSSDTQYF
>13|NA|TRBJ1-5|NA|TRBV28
TGTGCCAGCGATGGACGAAGCAATCAGCCCCAGCATTTT
CASDGRSNQPQHF
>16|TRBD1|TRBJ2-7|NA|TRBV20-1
TGCAGTGCTAGTGGGGCCGGGACAGGGTACCCCTACGAGCAGTACTTC
CSASGAGTGYPYEQYF
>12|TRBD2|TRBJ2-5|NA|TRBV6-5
TGTGCCAGCCATTTAGCGGGAGGGCCCTCGTACTTC
CASHLAGGPSYF
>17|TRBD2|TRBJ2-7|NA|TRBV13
TGTGCCAGCAGCTTAGGCCAATCCGGACTAGGAACCTACGAGCAGTACTTC
CASSLGQSGLGTYEQYF
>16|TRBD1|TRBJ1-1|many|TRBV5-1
TGCGCCAGCATCCAGGGGGAGCCCCCCCCCTACACTGAAGCTTTCTTT
CASIQGEPPPYTEAFF
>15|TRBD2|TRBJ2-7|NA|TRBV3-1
TGTGCCAGCAACCAAGCGAGCGGGGGTGGCTACGAGCAGTACTTC
CASNQASGGGYEQYF
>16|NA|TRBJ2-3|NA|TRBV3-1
TGTGCCAGCAGCCTAAAGCGGAGGGGTCGAGCAGATACGCAGTATTTT
CASSLKRRGRADTQYF
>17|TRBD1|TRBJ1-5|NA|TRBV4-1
TGCGCCAGCAGCCAACCGGCTGTGGACAGGGGGATTCAGCCCCAGCATTTT
CASSQPAVDRGIQPQHF
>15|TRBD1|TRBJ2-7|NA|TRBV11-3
TGTGCCAGCAGCTTAGCGGCAGGGGGAAACTACGAGCAGTACTTC
CASSLAAGGNYEQYF
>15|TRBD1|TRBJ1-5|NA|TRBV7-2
TGTGCCAGCAGCCCCCCTCCTCAGGGGGATCAGCCCCAGCATTTT
CASSPPPQGDQPQHF
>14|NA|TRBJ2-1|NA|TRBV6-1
TGTGCCAGCAGTAACCTCGATGGGCGGAATGAGCAGTTCTTC
CASSNLDGRNEQFF